Sequencing of this TCR beta chain was carried out in a study of blood T cell repertoires in COVID-19. Study-level information: PBMCs, B-cell-depleted T cells, or T cells provided the cDNA or gDNA that made up the material.

Original processing notes: Cell counts per sample came from amplifying reference gene primers. Clones were sequenced by immunoSEQ multiplex PCR, and TCRdb holds only the in-frame ones, with some missing. V and J calls and clone size are copied from that table; D and trimming were computed from the DNA. This table holds around 150,000 clones, about nine tenths found once. Germline V gene sequence: CDR1 LGHNA, CDR2 YNFKEQ. V trimming: 2 bases; J trimming: 3 bases; junction bases outside the gene matches: 6. The CDR3 has 15 residues. This chain connects TRBV4-2 to TRBJ1-2; 7 bases align to TRBD1. Sequencing was carried out using peripheral blood. The origin of this receptor is a woman aged 55-69 years with active or convalescent COVID-19. The CDR3 loop is CASSQLWTGDYGYTF. CDR3 sequence (DNA): TGTGCCAGCAGCCAACTATGGACAGGTGACTATGGCTACACCTTC.